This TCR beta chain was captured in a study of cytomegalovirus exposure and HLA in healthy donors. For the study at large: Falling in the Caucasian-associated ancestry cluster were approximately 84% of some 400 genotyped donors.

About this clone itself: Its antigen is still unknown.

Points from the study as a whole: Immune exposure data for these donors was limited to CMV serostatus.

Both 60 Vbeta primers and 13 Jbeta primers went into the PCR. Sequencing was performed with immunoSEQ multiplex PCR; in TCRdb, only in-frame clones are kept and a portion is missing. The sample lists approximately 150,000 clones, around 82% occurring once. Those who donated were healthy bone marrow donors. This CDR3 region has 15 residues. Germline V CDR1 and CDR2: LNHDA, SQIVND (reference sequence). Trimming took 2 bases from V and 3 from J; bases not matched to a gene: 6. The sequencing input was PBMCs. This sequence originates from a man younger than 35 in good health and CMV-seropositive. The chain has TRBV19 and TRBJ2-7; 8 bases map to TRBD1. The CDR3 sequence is CASSITTGTGYEQYF. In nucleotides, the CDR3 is TGTGCCAGTAGTATAACCACCGGGACAGGCTACGAGCAGTACTTC.